The 25 T cell receptor beta chains presented below share a single source sample, sequenced in a study of blood T cells in healthy people across ages. Using a J-beta primer mix together with a sample-barcoded 5' primer, a second PCR was run for roughly 6 to 12 cycles. A single record per CDR3 protein comes from TCRdb applying MiXCR to the 5' RACE reads. The table includes roughly 830,000 distinct CDR3 sequences, roughly 60% detected once. The specimen was blood. All receptors come from a man aged 25-45 years in good health.

The genes are TRBV20-1 and TRBJ1-6; 7 nucleotides match TRBD1. CDR1 and CDR2 (germline): DFQATT, SNEGSKA (reference sequence). With V trimmed by 5 bases and J by 7 bases, 11 bases remained unmatched. The CDR3 is made up of 15 amino acids. The CDR3 DNA is TGCAGTGCTCCCTCGACAGGGACCAGGAATTCACCCCTCCACTTT. This gives the protein CSAPSTGTRNSPLHF.

The chain combines TRBV10-2 with TRBJ2-7; D may correspond to TRBD1 or TRBD2 (6 bases each). The CDR3 loop spans 13 amino acids. CDR1 and CDR2 (germline): WSHSY, SAAADI. Deletions cut 7 bases from V and 2 bases from J, with 12 bases between. Here the CDR3 DNA reads TGCGCCAGCACTAGGGGGGAAACCTACGAGCAGTACTTC. As protein: CASTRGETYEQYF.

The gene calls are TRBV7-2 and TRBJ2-1, with TRBD2 identical over 13 bases. The J segment lost 8 bases and the V segment lost 7 bases, leaving 8 bases of the junction unmatched. The CDR3 length is 15 residues. CDR1 SGHTA and CDR2 FQGNSA come from the germline V gene. CDR3 in amino acids: CASTPGLAGPDEQFF. In DNA form, the CDR3 reads TGTGCCAGCACCCCGGGACTAGCGGGACCCGATGAGCAGTTCTTC.

The chain is built from TRBV9 and TRBJ2-7; 8 bases fit TRBD1. The J call may be incorrect, as the DNA end agrees better with TRBJ2-4. The CDR3 consists of 16 residues. CDR1 is SGDLS, CDR2 YYNGEE, per germline. The CDR3 nucleotides are TGTGCCAGCAGCGTAGGCCCACAGGGGGGCGAAAACATTCAGTACTTC. Its protein is CASSVGPQGGENIQYF.

The J gene is TRBJ2-7, the V gene TRBV20-1; D ambiguous. CDR3 length: 11 amino acids. Between the trimmed V and J ends, which lost 6 bases and 7 bases, there was a span of 13 bases. Germline V gene sequence: CDR1 DFQATT, CDR2 SNEGSKA (reference sequence). The CDR3 DNA follows: TGCAGTGCCCCCATAAGGGTGGAGCAGTACTTC. Its translation: CSAPIRVEQYF.

The genes are TRBV28 and TRBJ2-5, with TRBD2 as a possible D gene (6 bases). Trimming pared 5 bases from V and 5 bases from J, leaving 15 bases between. The germline gives CDR1 MDHEN, CDR2 SYDVKM. The CDR3 extends over 14 amino acids. CDR3 coding DNA: TGTGCCAGCAGTAAACCTAGCCGGGGGGAGACCCAGTACTTC. Translation gives CASSKPSRGETQYF.

This sequence joins TRBV20-1 and TRBJ2-3, with D possibly TRBD2 on 7 matching bases. The CDR3 is made up of 16 amino acids. Germline assignment: CDR1 DFQATT and CDR2 SNEGSKA (reference sequence). The V gene lost 3 bases and the J gene lost 0 bases, with 16 bases spanning the gap. CDR3 amino acids: CSARGGGFASTDTQYF. The CDR3 nucleotides read TGCAGTGCTAGGGGCGGGGGCTTCGCTAGCACAGATACGCAGTATTTT.

This chain joins TRBV18 and TRBJ1-6; TRBD1 matches at 8 bases. CDR1 is KGHSH, CDR2 LQKENI, per germline. The CDR3 has 13 residues. The J segment lost 7 bases and the V segment lost 6 bases, leaving 2 bases of the junction unmatched. CDR3 bases: TGTGCCAGCTCGGGACAGGAGAATTCACCCCTCCACTTT. Translated: CASSGQENSPLHF. Full variable domain (outside the CDR3, taken from reference TRBV18 and TRBJ1-6): NAGVMQNPRHLVRRRGQEARLRCSPMKGHSHVYWYRQLPEEGLKFMVYLQKENIIDESGMPKERFSAEFPKEGPSILRIQQVVRGDSAAYFCASSGQENSPLHFGNGTRLTVT.

The CDR3 nucleotides are TGCAGTGCTAGAGATTGGTGGAGGGGGAAAGCTTTCTTT. As protein: CSARDWWRGKAFF. The rearrangement joins TRBV20-1 to TRBJ1-1; tentatively, D is TRBD1 (6 bases). V was shortened by 0 bases and J by 9 bases, with 14 bases between the two germline ends. The CDR3 is made up of 13 amino acids. Germline lookup yields CDR1 DFQATT and CDR2 SNEGSKA (reference sequence).

The chain employs TRBV7-6 and TRBJ2-7; 7 positions agree with TRBD1. The trim removed 5 bases at V and 3 bases at J, leaving 13 bases unmatched. The germline gives CDR1 SGHVS, CDR2 FNYEAQ. This CDR3 contains 16 residues. CDR3 bases: TGTGCCAGCAGCCCGCGACCGGGACAGATCGTCTACGAGCAGTACTTC. It yields the protein CASSPRPGQIVYEQYF.

This clonotype came up a few times. This sequence joins TRBV7-9 and TRBJ2-2; D could derive from TRBD1 or TRBD2 (6 bases each). V lost 5 bases and J 4 bases, leaving 17 bases between the germline ends. Germline CDR1 is SEHNR and CDR2 is FQNEAQ (reference sequence). The CDR3 is made up of 16 amino acids. The CDR3 bases are TGTGCCAGCAGCCCCCTTCGGGGGCCGAGCACCGGGGAGCTGTTTTTT. Translating gives CASSPLRGPSTGELFF.

The J gene is TRBJ1-1, the V gene TRBV13; D call uncertain. The CDR3 runs to 14 residues. Between the trimmed V and J ends, which lost 5 bases and 1 base, there was a span of 11 bases. Looked up from germline, CDR1 is PRHDT and CDR2 is FYEKMQ (reference sequence). The CDR3 DNA follows: TGTGCCAGCAGCGGCCCTATCGGGAACACTGAAGCTTTCTTT. Protein product: CASSGPIGNTEAFF.

As to this clonotype: A read error may produce the germline difference seen at one junction end. This chain links TRBV7-7 with TRBJ2-6; 8 nucleotides agree with TRBD1. CDR3 length: 16 residues. Per germline, CDR1 SSHAT and CDR2 FNYEAQ (reference sequence). The CDR3 bases are TGTGCTAGCAGCGCCCGGACAGGGACCGGGGCCAACGTCCTGACTTTC. This codes for CASSARTGTGANVLTF.

This clonotype was seen only a few times. The gene calls are TRBV6-5 and TRBJ2-7; D tentatively fits TRBD1 or TRBD2 (5 bases each). The germline gives CDR1 MNHEY, CDR2 SVGAGI. V lost 2 bases to trimming and J lost 2 bases, with 10 bases between them. The length of the CDR3 is 14 residues. Here the CDR3 DNA reads TGTGCCAGCAGTTACCGGGACGGGACCTACGAGCAGTACTTC. Residues: CASSYRDGTYEQYF.

The chain employs TRBV4-2 and TRBJ2-1; 9 positions match TRBD2. The V and J ends lost 0 bases and 9 bases, in that order; junction bases with no gene match: 15. From germline, CDR1 is LGHNA and CDR2 YNFKEQ. The CDR3 has 18 residues. The CDR3 loop reads CASSQEYPAGGLQGEQFF. The CDR3 nucleotides read TGTGCCAGCAGCCAAGAATATCCAGCGGGGGGTCTACAGGGTGAGCAGTTCTTC.

The table lists this clonotype with a few counts. The gene calls are TRBV4-3 and TRBJ2-1; TRBD2 might be the D (5 bases). The V end was cut by 2 bases, the J end by 5 bases, with 13 bases between. The germline CDR1 and CDR2 sequences are LGHNA and YSLEER. The CDR3 contains 15 residues. The CDR3 region has the DNA TGCGCCAGCAGCCAAAGAAAAGCGGCAAACAATGAGCAGTTCTTC. Its protein is CASSQRKAANNEQFF.

This clonotype appeared a few times. This sequence joins TRBV12-3 or TRBV12-4 and TRBJ2-6, with D possibly TRBD1 on 5 matching bases. V was pared by 1 base and J by 0 bases, with 22 bases between. The CDR3 consists of 21 residues. CDR3 nucleotides: TGTGCCAGCAGTTTAGTTGTAGGCCGGGCAGTAGGGGACTCTGGGGCCAACGTCCTGACTTTC. Translation gives CASSLVVGRAVGDSGANVLTF.

The rearrangement links TRBV9 to TRBJ2-7, with 8 bases matching TRBD2. The DNA end lines up better with TRBJ2-5; the J call may be wrong. Germline CDR1 SGDLS, CDR2 YYNGEE. CDR3 length: 14 amino acids. In DNA form, the CDR3 reads TGTGCCAGCAGCGCGCGGGGGGTTCACGAGACCCAGTACTTC. Its protein is CASSARGVHETQYF.

J is TRBJ2-1 and V is TRBV5-4, with unresolved D. Trimming took off 3 bases at V and 11 bases at J, with 9 bases between the two ends. The CDR3 contains 11 residues. CDR1 is SGHNT and CDR2 is YYREEE in the germline V gene (reference sequence). The CDR3 protein is CASSSGPQQFF. CDR3 coding DNA: TGTGCCAGCAGCTCCGGACCGCAGCAGTTCTTC.

In this sample, this clonotype turned up a few times. This chain links TRBV7-2 with TRBJ2-7, with TRBD2 matching 9 bases. CDR3 size: 17 residues. The ends lost 4 bases at V and 2 bases at J; junction bases unmatched: 12. Germline-derived CDR1 and CDR2 are SGHTA and FQGNSA. CDR3 in amino acids: CASSSQRGTSIPYEQYF. In DNA form, the CDR3 reads TGTGCCAGCAGCTCCCAGAGAGGGACTAGCATTCCCTACGAGCAGTACTTC. Full variable domain (outside the CDR3, taken from reference TRBV7-2 and TRBJ2-7): GAGVSQSPSNKVTEKGKDVELRCDPISGHTALYWYRQSLGQGLEFLIYFQGNSAPDKSGLPSDRFSAERTGGSVSTLTIQRTQQEDSAVYLCASSSQRGTSIPYEQYFGPGTRLTVT.

This CDR3 is CASSVTGAGGLGYEQFF. CDR3 nucleotide sequence: TGTGCCAGCAGCGTGACAGGAGCGGGTGGTCTCGGCTATGAGCAGTTCTTC. The rearrangement links TRBV9 to TRBJ2-1; the D gene could be TRBD1 or TRBD2 (6 bases each). CDR1 is SGDLS and CDR2 is YYNGEE in the germline V gene. V was cut by 2 bases and J by 8 bases, with 23 bases left in between. The CDR3 length is 17 residues.

V usage is TRBV5-8 and J usage is TRBJ1-2, with a possible D match to TRBD1 (6 bases). Trimming pared 0 bases from V and 3 bases from J, leaving 12 bases between. Per the germline V gene, CDR1 is SGHTS and CDR2 is YDEGEE. The CDR3 consists of 15 residues. As DNA, the CDR3 is TGTGCCAGCAGCTTGGAAGGGGGGAGCCACTATGGCTACACCTTC. It specifies CASSLEGGSHYGYTF. Supplemented by reference TRBV5-8 and TRBJ1-2, the full variable domain reads EAGVTQSPTHLIKTRGQQATLRCSPISGHTSVYWYQQALGLGLQFLLWYDEGEERNRGNFPPRFSGRQFPNYSSELNVNALELEDSALYLCASSLEGGSHYGYTFGSGTRLTVV.

This clonotype was observed a handful of times. This chain joins TRBV12-3 or TRBV12-4 and TRBJ1-2; D is undetermined. V was pared by 2 bases and J by 2 bases, with 9 bases between. This CDR3 is 14 amino acids long. DNA for the CDR3: TGTGCCAGCAGTTTAACTGATTTCAACTATGGCTACACCTTC. Its translation: CASSLTDFNYGYTF.

The CDR3 loop reads CSVDRLAGNEQFF. As DNA, the CDR3 is TGCAGCGTTGACCGACTAGCGGGGAATGAGCAGTTCTTC. The gene calls are TRBV29-1 and TRBJ2-1, with TRBD2 matching 11 bases. Trimming cost V 3 bases and J 7 bases; bases outside gene matches: 2. CDR1 SQVTM and CDR2 ANQGSEA come from the germline V gene. The CDR3 has 13 amino acids.

The V gene is TRBV6-2 or TRBV6-3, the J gene TRBJ1-2; D gene uncertain. This CDR3 has 15 amino acids. V gave up 1 base and J gave up 4 bases, with 13 bases separating them. Germline CDR1 reads MNHEY; CDR2 reads SVGEGT. For the CDR3, the DNA is TGTGCCAGCAGTTACTTGGGTGACGGATCCTATGGCTACACCTTC. Translated: CASSYLGDGSYGYTF.